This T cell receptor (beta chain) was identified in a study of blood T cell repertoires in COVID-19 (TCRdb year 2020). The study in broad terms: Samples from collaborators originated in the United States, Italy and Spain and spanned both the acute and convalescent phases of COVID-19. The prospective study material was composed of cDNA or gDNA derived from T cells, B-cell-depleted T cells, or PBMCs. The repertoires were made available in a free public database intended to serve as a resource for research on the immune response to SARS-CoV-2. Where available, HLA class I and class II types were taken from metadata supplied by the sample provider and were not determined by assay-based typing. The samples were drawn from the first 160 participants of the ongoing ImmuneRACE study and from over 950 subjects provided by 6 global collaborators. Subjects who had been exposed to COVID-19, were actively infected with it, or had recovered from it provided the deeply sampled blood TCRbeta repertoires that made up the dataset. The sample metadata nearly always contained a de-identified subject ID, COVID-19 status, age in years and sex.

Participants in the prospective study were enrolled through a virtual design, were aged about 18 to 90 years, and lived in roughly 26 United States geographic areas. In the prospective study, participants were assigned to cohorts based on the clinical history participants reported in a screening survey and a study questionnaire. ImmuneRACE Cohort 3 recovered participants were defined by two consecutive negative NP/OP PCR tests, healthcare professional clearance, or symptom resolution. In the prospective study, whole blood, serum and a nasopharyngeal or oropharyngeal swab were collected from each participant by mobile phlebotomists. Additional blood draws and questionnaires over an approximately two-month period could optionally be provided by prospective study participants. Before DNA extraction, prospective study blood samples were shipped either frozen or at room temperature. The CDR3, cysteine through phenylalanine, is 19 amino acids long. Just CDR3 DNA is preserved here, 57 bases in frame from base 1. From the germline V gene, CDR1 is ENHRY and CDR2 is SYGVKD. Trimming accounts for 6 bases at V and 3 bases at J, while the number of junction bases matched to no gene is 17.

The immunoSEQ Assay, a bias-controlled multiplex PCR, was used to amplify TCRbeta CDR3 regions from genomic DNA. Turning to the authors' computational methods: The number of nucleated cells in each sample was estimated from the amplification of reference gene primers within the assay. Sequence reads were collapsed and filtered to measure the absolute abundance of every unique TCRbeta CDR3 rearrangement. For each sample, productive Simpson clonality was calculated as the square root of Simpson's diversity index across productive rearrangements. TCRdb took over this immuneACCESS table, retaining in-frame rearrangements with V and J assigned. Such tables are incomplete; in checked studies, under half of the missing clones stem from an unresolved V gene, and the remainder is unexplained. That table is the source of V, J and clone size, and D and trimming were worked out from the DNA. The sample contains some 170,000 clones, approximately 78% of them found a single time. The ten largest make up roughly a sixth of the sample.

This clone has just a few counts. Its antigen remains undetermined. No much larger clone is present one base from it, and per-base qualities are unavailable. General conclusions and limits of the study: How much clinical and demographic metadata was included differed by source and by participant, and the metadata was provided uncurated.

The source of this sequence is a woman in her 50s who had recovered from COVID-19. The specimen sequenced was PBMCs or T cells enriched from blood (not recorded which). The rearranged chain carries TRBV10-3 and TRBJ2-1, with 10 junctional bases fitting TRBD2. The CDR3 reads CAISQMPLLAGENYNEQFF. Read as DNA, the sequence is TGTGCCATCAGCCAAATGCCGCTTCTAGCGGGAGAGAACTACAATGAGCAGTTCTTC.